The 24 T cell receptor beta chains in this list originate from one sample, sequenced in a study of long-term antiretroviral therapy in people with HIV (dated by TCRdb to 2021 to 2024). The immunoSEQ hsTCRB v3.0 assay was used at survey level resolution to sequence the TRB variable region. TCRdb stores this immuneACCESS table with in-frame sequences only. Part of the clones is absent; in the studies checked, under half of the shortfall reflects unresolved V genes, and no reason is known for the rest. The sample profile shows tens of thousands of clones; 65% to 80% of them were found once. Around 4.8% of the sample belongs to the ten largest clones. Source: unsorted PBMCs, taken 0.5 years after starting antiretroviral therapy. The origin of the receptors is a woman aged 40-49 years with HIV.

The chain couples TRBV30 to TRBJ2-1; the match to TRBD1 covers 7 bases. CDR3 length: 14 residues. Germline V gives CDR1 GTSNPN, CDR2 SVGIG (reference sequence). V shed 5 bases, J shed 0 bases, and the junction held 4 bases outside the gene matches. CDR3 DNA sequence: TGTGCCTGGCTACAGGGGTCCTCCTACAATGAGCAGTTCTTC. It is translated as CAWLQGSSYNEQFF.

The chain recombines TRBV6-5 with TRBJ2-1, with TRBD1 as a possible D gene (6 bases). The ends were cut back, 8 bases at V and 7 bases at J, with 21 bases in the middle. CDR3 length: 15 residues. CDR1 MNHEY and CDR2 SVGAGI come from the germline V gene. Here the CDR3 DNA reads TGTGCCAGCTCCCTGGGGCAGGGGATCATAAATGAGCAGTTCTTC. This codes for CASSLGQGIINEQFF.

The rearrangement links TRBV7-3 to TRBJ2-3; no firm D call. Trimming took off 5 bases at V and 2 bases at J, with 5 bases between the two ends. There are 12 residues in the CDR3. CDR1 is SGHTA and CDR2 is FQGTGA in the germline V gene. The CDR3 bases are TGTGCCAGCAGCGCGACCACAGATACGCAGTATTTT. It codes for CASSATTDTQYF. Full variable domain (missing parts from reference TRBV7-3 and TRBJ2-3): GAGVSQTPSNKVTEKGKYVELRCDPISGHTALYWYRQSLGQGPEFLIYFQGTGAADDSGLPNDRFFAVRPEGSVSTLKIQRTERGDSAVYLCASSATTDTQYFGPGTRLTVL.

V usage is TRBV28 and J usage is TRBJ1-2; D unclear. Germline CDR1 MDHEN, CDR2 SYDVKM. The CDR3 covers 12 residues. V shed 3 bases and J shed 8 bases, with 10 bases lying between them. The CDR3 is CASSFYGEGYTF. For the CDR3, the DNA is TGTGCCAGCAGTTTTTACGGAGAAGGCTACACCTTC.

The chain uses TRBV2 and TRBJ1-1; D not resolved. V lost 2 bases and J 6 bases, leaving 10 bases between the germline ends. In germline, CDR1 is SNHLY, CDR2 FYNNEI. The CDR3 consists of 13 residues. CDR3 sequence: CASSERFRAEAFF. CDR3 bases: TGTGCCAGCAGTGAAAGGTTCCGGGCTGAAGCTTTCTTT.

The chain uses TRBV10-2 and TRBJ2-1, with 10 bases identical to TRBD2. The CDR3 loop spans 13 amino acids. J lost 5 bases, V lost 6 bases, and 1 base had no gene match. In germline, CDR1 is WSHSY, CDR2 SAAADI. CDR3 sequence reads: CASRSGGDNEQFF. The CDR3 DNA is TGCGCCAGCAGAAGCGGGGGGGACAATGAGCAGTTCTTC.

The V and J genes are TRBV11-2 and TRBJ1-1; D remains ambiguous. Trimming removed 7 bases from V and 4 bases from J, with 10 bases in between. From germline, CDR1 is SGHAT and CDR2 FQNNGV. CDR3 length: 12 residues. The CDR3, as DNA: TGTGCCAGCACCCGCGCGAGCACTGAAGCTTTCTTT. Translation gives CASTRASTEAFF.

V and J are TRBV6-1 and TRBJ2-1, with D possibly matching TRBD1 (5 bases). Germline V lookup: CDR1 MNHNS, CDR2 SASEGT. The CDR3 extends over 15 amino acids. The V and J ends lost 2 bases and 8 bases respectively, with 16 bases between them. CDR3 coding DNA: TGTGCCAGCAGTGAATGGCAGGGAATGACAGATGAGCAGTTCTTC. Encoded protein: CASSEWQGMTDEQFF.

The chain couples TRBV5-4 to TRBJ1-4, with a tentative D call TRBD1 (6 bases). CDR1 and CDR2 (germline): SGHNT, YYREEE (reference sequence). Trimming shortened V by 1 base and J by 7 bases, and 14 bases separated the two germline ends. This CDR3 comprises 15 residues. CDR3 region: CASSLTQGKGEKLFF. In DNA, the CDR3 is TGTGCCAGCAGCTTGACACAGGGAAAGGGTGAAAAACTGTTTTTT.

This chain connects TRBV7-2 to TRBJ1-3, with D perhaps TRBD1 (6 bases). The V end was cut by 2 bases, the J end by 3 bases, with 14 bases between. CDR1 is SGHTA, CDR2 FQGNSA, per germline. The CDR3 spans 16 residues. The CDR3 sequence: CASSLRGVLGGNTIYF. CDR3 DNA: TGTGCCAGCAGCTTAAGGGGGGTATTAGGTGGAAACACCATATATTTT.

The genes are TRBV5-1 and TRBJ1-4, with 9 nucleotides matching TRBD1. Germline CDR1 and CDR2: SGHRS and YFSETQ. Unmatched junction bases numbered 12, after V lost 4 bases and J lost 8 bases. The length of the CDR3 is 16 residues. The CDR3 coding sequence is TGCGCCAGCAGCATCCCCAGGGGGACAGGGCAAGAAAAACTGTTTTTT. Translating gives CASSIPRGTGQEKLFF.

The V gene is TRBV5-1, the J gene TRBJ1-1; a possible D gene is TRBD1 (5 bases). V was clipped by 0 bases and J by 3 bases, with 18 bases between them. The CDR3 contains 17 residues. CDR1 and CDR2 (germline): SGHRS, YFSETQ. The CDR3 here is CASSLAKAGSQYTEAFF. In DNA form, the CDR3 reads TGCGCCAGCAGCTTGGCCAAAGCAGGGAGCCAATACACTGAAGCTTTCTTT.

The rearrangement links TRBV6-6 to TRBJ1-2, with D maybe TRBD1 (6 bases). The germline CDR1 and CDR2 sequences are MNHNY and SVGAGI (reference sequence). V was trimmed by 7 bases and J by 4 bases, leaving 16 bases between them. This CDR3 has 14 residues. CDR3: CASNLGGSVYGYTF. In DNA form, the CDR3 reads TGTGCCAGCAACCTCGGGGGCTCTGTCTATGGCTACACCTTC.

The CDR3 reads CASRALIATGETQYF. The CDR3 DNA follows: TGTGCCAGCAGAGCCTTAATTGCCACGGGGGAGACCCAGTACTTC. This chain links TRBV28 with TRBJ2-5; D is perhaps TRBD2 (5 bases). CDR3 length equals 15 residues. V lost 6 bases, J lost 5 bases, and 19 bases lay in between. The V gene's germline CDR1 is MDHEN and CDR2 SYDVKM.

The chain links TRBV4-3 to TRBJ2-7, with D possibly being TRBD1 (5 bases). Looked up from germline, CDR1 is LGHNA and CDR2 is YSLEER. The CDR3 contains 16 residues. Trimming took 0 bases from V and 2 from J, leaving 14 bases between them. The CDR3 nucleotides read TGCGCCAGCAGCCAAGAAGGGGTGACAGAGGCCTACGAGCAGTACTTC. Protein product: CASSQEGVTEAYEQYF.

The chain joins TRBV29-1 to TRBJ2-7; tentative D call: TRBD1 (5 bases). Germline values: CDR1 SQVTM, CDR2 ANQGSEA. The ends were cut back, 3 bases at V and 3 bases at J, with 12 bases in the middle. The length of the CDR3 is 13 residues. The chain's CDR3 is CSVEVAGYYEQYF. CDR3 bases: TGCAGCGTTGAGGTTGCAGGGTACTACGAGCAGTACTTC.

The rearrangement uses TRBV25-1 and TRBJ2-7; a weak D match, TRBD1 (6 bases). The CDR3 contains 14 residues. Trimming stripped 4 bases from V and 0 bases from J, with 10 bases between. Germline lookup yields CDR1 MGHDK and CDR2 SYGVNS. The CDR3 loop is CASSVTGISYEQYF. The CDR3 DNA reads TGTGCCAGCAGTGTAACAGGGATCTCCTACGAGCAGTACTTC.

This clone was observed a few times. The chain recombines TRBV5-1 with TRBJ1-1, with TRBD1 as a possible D gene (5 bases). The CDR3 totals 15 residues. Deletions cut 0 bases from V and 0 bases from J, with 9 bases between. CDR1 and CDR2 from the germline V gene are SGHRS and YFSETQ. CDR3 amino acids: CASSLARGMNTEAFF. CDR3 nucleotide sequence: TGCGCCAGCAGCTTGGCCCGGGGGATGAACACTGAAGCTTTCTTT.

This clone appeared a few times. V gene TRBV9 combines with J gene TRBJ1-1; a weak D match, TRBD1 (5 bases). This CDR3 is built from 12 residues. V was pared by 4 bases and J by 7 bases, with 11 bases between. Germline V gene data show CDR1 as SGDLS and CDR2 as YYNGEE. The CDR3 protein is CASSRDGSEAFF. CDR3 in DNA: TGTGCCAGCAGCAGGGACGGAAGTGAAGCTTTCTTT.

The chain is built from TRBV5-4 and TRBJ2-5; 7 bases are a match to TRBD1. Trimming took 4 bases from V and 5 from J; bases not matched to a gene: 8. Germline CDR1 and CDR2: SGHNT and YYREEE (reference sequence). CDR3 length: 14 residues. This chain's CDR3 is CASSLTGTAETQYF. In DNA, the CDR3 is TGTGCCAGCAGCCTCACCGGGACAGCCGAGACCCAGTACTTC. The full variable domain, in which reference TRBV5-4 and TRBJ2-5 provide the parts outside the CDR3, is ETGVTQSPTHLIKTRGQQVTLRCSSQSGHNTVSWYQQALGQGPQFIFQYYREEENGRGNFPPRFSGLQFPNYSSELNVNALELDDSALYLCASSLTGTAETQYFGPGTRLLVL.

V usage is TRBV14 and J usage is TRBJ2-3, with D maybe TRBD2 (6 bases). There are 15 residues in the CDR3. Trimming shortened V by 0 bases and J by 4 bases, and 11 bases separated the two germline ends. Germline assignment: CDR1 SGHDN and CDR2 FVKESK. The CDR3 loop reads CASSQEGGRADTQYF. In nucleotides, the CDR3 is TGTGCCAGCAGCCAAGAAGGAGGGCGGGCAGATACGCAGTATTTT.

This chain joins TRBV7-9 and TRBJ2-7; 9 bases line up with TRBD1. Germline CDR1 is SEHNR and CDR2 is FQNEAQ (reference sequence). The CDR3 runs 17 residues. The junction had 18 bases not matched to a gene; V was cut back by 5 bases and J by 7 bases. The CDR3 here is CASSQSRGRTGVNEQYF. The CDR3 DNA reads TGTGCCAGCAGCCAGTCCCGAGGAAGGACAGGGGTAAATGAGCAGTACTTC.

This chain links TRBV27 with TRBJ2-2; 10 positions agree with TRBD2. J lost 5 bases, V lost 5 bases, and 2 bases had no gene match. The CDR3 has 14 residues. Germline V gives CDR1 MNHEY, CDR2 SMNVEV (reference sequence). The CDR3: CASSLAGETGELFF. As DNA, the CDR3 is TGTGCCAGCAGTCTAGCGGGGGAGACCGGGGAGCTGTTTTTT.

V is TRBV2 and J is TRBJ2-2; D is unclear. The germline CDR1 and CDR2 sequences are SNHLY and FYNNEI. Trimming removed 7 bases from V and 3 bases from J, with 12 bases in between. The CDR3 runs 14 residues. The CDR3 region has the DNA TGTGCCAGCATATGGCGTAGGGACACCGGGGAGCTGTTTTTT. It translates to CASIWRRDTGELFF.